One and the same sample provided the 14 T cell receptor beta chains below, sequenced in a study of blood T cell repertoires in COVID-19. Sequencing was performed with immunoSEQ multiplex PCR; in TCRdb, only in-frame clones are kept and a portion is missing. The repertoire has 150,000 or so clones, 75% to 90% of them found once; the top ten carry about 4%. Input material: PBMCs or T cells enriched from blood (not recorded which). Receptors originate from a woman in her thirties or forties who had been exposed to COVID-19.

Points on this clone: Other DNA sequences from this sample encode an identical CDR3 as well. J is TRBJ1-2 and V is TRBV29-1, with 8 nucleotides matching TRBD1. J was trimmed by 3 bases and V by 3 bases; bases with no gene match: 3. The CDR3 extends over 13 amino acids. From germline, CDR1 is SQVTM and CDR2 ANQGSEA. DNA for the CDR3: TGCAGCGTTGAGAGACAGGGGTACTATGGCTACACCTTC. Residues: CSVERQGYYGYTF. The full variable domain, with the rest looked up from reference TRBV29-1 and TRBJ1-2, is SAVISQKPSRDICQRGTSLTIQCQVDSQVTMMFWYRQQPGQSLTLIATANQGSEATYESGFVIDKFPISRPNLTFSTLTVSNMSPEDSSIYLCSVERQGYYGYTFGSGTRLTVV.

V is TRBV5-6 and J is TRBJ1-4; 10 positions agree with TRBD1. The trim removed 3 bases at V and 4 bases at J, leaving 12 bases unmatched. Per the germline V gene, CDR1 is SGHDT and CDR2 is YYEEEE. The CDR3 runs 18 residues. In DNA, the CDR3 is TGTGCCAGCAGCTCCACCCGGGACAGGGGATTGGGTAATGAAAAACTGTTTTTT. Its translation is CASSSTRDRGLGNEKLFF. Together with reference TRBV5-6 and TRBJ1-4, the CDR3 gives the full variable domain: DAGVTQSPTHLIKTRGQQVTLRCSPKSGHDTVSWYQQALGQGPQFIFQYYEEEERQRGNFPDRFSGHQFPNYSSELNVNALLLGDSALYLCASSSTRDRGLGNEKLFFGSGTQLSVL.

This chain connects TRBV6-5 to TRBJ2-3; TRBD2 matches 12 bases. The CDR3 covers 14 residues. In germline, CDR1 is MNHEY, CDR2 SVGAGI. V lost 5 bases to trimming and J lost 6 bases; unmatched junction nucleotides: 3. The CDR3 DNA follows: TGTGCCAGCAGTCTAGCGGGGGGGCGTGATACGCAGTATTTT. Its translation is CASSLAGGRDTQYF.

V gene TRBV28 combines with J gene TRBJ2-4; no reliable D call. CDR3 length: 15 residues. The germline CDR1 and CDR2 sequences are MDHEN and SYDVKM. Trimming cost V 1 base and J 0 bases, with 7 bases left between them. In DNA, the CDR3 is TGTGCCAGCAGTTTATCTCACAGAGCCAAAAACATTCAGTACTTC. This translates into CASSLSHRAKNIQYF.

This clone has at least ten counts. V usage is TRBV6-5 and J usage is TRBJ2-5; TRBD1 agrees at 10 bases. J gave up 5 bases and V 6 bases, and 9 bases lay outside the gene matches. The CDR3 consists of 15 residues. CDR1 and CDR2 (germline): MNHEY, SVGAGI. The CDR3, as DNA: TGTGCCAGCAGAGGATTGGGACAGGGGAGGGAGACCCAGTACTTC. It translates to CASRGLGQGRETQYF.

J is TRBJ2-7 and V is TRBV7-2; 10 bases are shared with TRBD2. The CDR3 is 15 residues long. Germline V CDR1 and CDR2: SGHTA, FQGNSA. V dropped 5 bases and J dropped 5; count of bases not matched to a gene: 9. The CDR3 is CASSISGRAGNEQYF. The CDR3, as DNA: TGTGCCAGCAGCATCAGCGGGAGGGCCGGGAACGAGCAGTACTTC.

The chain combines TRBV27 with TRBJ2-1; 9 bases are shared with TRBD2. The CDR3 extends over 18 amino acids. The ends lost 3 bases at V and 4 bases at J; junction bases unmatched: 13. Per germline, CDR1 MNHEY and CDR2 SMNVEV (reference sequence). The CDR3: CASSFKAGGPSSYNEQFF. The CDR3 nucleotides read TGTGCCAGCAGTTTTAAGGCGGGAGGGCCGTCATCTTACAATGAGCAGTTCTTC.

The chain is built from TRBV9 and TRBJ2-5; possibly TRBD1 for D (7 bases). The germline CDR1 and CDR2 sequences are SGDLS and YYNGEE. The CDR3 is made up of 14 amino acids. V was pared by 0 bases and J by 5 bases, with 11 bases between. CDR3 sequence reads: CASSVVQGGETQYF. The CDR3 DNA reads TGTGCCAGCAGCGTAGTTCAGGGGGGTGAGACCCAGTACTTC.

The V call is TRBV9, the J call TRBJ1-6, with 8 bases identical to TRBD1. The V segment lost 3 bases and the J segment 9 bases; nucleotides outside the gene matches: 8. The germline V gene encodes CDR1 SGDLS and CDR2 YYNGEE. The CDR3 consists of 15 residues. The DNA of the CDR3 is TGTGCCAGCAGCGCTCCCGGGACAGGAGGTTCACCCCTCCACTTT. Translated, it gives CASSAPGTGGSPLHF.

For the CDR3, the DNA is TGTGCCAGCAGCTCCGACAGCTACAATGAGCAGTTCTTC. This gives the protein CASSSDSYNEQFF. J is TRBJ2-1 and V is TRBV7-9, with D perhaps TRBD1 (5 bases). V was pared by 4 bases and J by 3 bases, with 7 bases between. There are 13 residues in the CDR3. Per the germline V gene, CDR1 is SEHNR and CDR2 is FQNEAQ (reference sequence).

CDR3 DNA: TGTGCCAGCAGTAAGCCGGGACAGGGTAATGATGGCTACACCTTC. Translating it yields CASSKPGQGNDGYTF. The chain combines TRBV28 with TRBJ1-2; 9 nucleotides match TRBD1. Trimming cost V 5 bases and J 6 bases; bases outside gene matches: 10. The CDR3 spans 15 residues. Per the germline V gene, CDR1 is MDHEN and CDR2 is SYDVKM.

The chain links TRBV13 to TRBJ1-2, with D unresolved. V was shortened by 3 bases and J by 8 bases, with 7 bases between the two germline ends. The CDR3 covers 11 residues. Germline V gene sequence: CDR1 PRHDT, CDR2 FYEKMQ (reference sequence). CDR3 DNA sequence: TGTGCCAGCAGCTTGATCCAGGGCTACACCTTC. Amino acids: CASSLIQGYTF.

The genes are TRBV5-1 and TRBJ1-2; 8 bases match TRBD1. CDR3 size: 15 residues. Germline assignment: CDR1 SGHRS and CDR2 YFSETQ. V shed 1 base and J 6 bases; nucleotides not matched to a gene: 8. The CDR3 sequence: CASSLNNRGVNGYTF. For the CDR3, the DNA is TGCGCCAGCAGCTTGAACAACAGGGGGGTAAATGGCTACACCTTC.

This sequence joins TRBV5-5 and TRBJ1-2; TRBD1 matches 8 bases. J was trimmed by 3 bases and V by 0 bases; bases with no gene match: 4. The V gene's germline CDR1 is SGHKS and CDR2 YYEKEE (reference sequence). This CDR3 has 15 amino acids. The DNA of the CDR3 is TGTGCCAGCAGCTTGGGGCTGGGACAGGACTATGGCTACACCTTC. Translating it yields CASSLGLGQDYGYTF. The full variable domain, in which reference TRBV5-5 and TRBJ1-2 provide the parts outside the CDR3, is DAGVTQSPTHLIKTRGQQVTLRCSPISGHKSVSWYQQVLGQGPQFIFQYYEKEERGRGNFPDRFSARQFPNYSSELNVNALLLGDSALYLCASSLGLGQDYGYTFGSGTRLTVV.